The entry below describes one TCR beta chain. The data were obtained in a study of blood T cell repertoires in COVID-19. Whole-study context: COVID-19 samples from acute and convalescent phases originated in the United States, Italy and Spain.

CDR1 is MNHEY, CDR2 SMNVEV, per germline (reference sequence). The V and J ends lost 5 bases and 1 base respectively, with 20 bases between them. The CDR3 runs to 17 residues. Clones were sequenced by immunoSEQ multiplex PCR, and TCRdb holds only the in-frame ones, with some missing. The repertoire holds 40,000 to 55,000 clones, with approximately 85% as singletons. This clonotype was sampled from a woman of 80 years or more with acute or convalescent COVID-19. This chain connects TRBV27 to TRBJ1-1; possibly TRBD1 for D (5 bases). The material sequenced was peripheral blood. For the CDR3, the DNA is TGTGCCAGCAGTCGCTACCTCCTCAGGGATGAGAACACTGAAGCTTTCTTT. Its translation is CASSRYLLRDENTEAFF.